This TCR beta chain was recorded in a study of CD8+CD57+ T cells in acquired aplastic anemia. Overall study: Sorted CD4+ and CD8+ cells yielded DNA averaging about 3.2 ug. General observations from the study: There were roughly 28 CD8+ CDR3 sequences that occurred in both patients and controls.

This clonotype was detected many times. No antigen is known for it. Genomic DNA constituted the template upon which TCR beta VDJ and CDR3 profiling was performed. TCRdb analysed the reads with MiXCR anew, one entry per CDR3 protein. The data hold 100,000 to 150,000 distinct CDR3 sequences, with around 48% observed a single time. The germline CDR1 and CDR2 sequences are SGHTA and FQGTGA. This CDR3 has 16 residues. V lost 1 base and J lost 1, with 12 bases in between. The chain joins TRBV7-3 to TRBJ2-3; the D is unclear. The TCR comes from a human donor in good health, serving as a control. Sequencing used sorted CD4+, CD8+, or CD8+CD57+ T cells (not recorded which) from PBMCs. The CDR3 sequence is CASSLRRNTRTDTQYF. Here the CDR3 DNA reads TGTGCCAGCAGCTTAAGGCGGAACACCCGCACAGATACGCAGTATTTT.